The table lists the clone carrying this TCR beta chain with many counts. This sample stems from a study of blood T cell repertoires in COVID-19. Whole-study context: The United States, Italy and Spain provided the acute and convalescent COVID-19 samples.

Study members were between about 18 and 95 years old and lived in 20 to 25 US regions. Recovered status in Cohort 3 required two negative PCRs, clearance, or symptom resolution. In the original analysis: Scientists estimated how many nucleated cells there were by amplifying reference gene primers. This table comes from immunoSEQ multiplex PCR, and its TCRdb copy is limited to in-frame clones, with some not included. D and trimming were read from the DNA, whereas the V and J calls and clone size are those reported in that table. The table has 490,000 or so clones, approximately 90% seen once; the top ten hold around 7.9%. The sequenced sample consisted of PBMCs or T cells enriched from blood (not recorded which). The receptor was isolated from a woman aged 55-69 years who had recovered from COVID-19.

CDR3 sequence (DNA): TGTGCCAGTAGTATTGGCCAGGGGGTCAATCAGCCCCAGCATTTT. Encoded protein: CASSIGQGVNQPQHF. The rearrangement links TRBV19 to TRBJ1-5; 7 bases align to TRBD1. Per germline, CDR1 LNHDA and CDR2 SQIVND (reference sequence). The junction had 5 bases not matched to a gene; V was cut back by 3 bases and J by 3 bases. This CDR3 has 15 amino acids.